This TCR beta chain was sequenced in a study of blood T cell repertoires in COVID-19. The overall study: Samples representing acute and convalescent COVID-19 were sourced from the United States, Italy and Spain. Sample material is recorded as cDNA or gDNA derived from T cells, B-cell-depleted T cells, or PBMCs.

V shed 2 bases and J shed 5 bases, with 9 bases lying between them. The length of the CDR3 is 13 residues. The authors' processing: Counts of nucleated cells, estimated from reference gene primer amplification, were obtained. TCRdb keeps only in-frame clones here, not all; method: immunoSEQ multiplex PCR. The DNA gave D and trimming, while V, J and clone size come from that table. This sample has 200,000 to 300,000 clones, with 85% to 90% found just once. The sequence came from a woman aged 40 to 49 with acute or convalescent COVID-19. Sequenced: peripheral blood. This chain connects TRBV12-3 or TRBV12-4 to TRBJ1-1; no firm D call. As DNA, the CDR3 is TGTGCCAGCAGTTTATCCGGGGTAACTGAAGCTTTCTTT. Translation gives CASSLSGVTEAFF.